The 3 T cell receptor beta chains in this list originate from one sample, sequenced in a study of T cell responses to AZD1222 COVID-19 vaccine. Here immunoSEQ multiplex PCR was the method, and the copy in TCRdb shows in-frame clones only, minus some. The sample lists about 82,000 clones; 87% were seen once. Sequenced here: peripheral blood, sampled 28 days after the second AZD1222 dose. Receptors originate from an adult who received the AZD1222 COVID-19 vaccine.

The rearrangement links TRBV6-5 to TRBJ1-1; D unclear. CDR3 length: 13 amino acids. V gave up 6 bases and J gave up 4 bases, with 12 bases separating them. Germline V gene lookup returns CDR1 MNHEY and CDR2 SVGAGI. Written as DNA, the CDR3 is TGTGCCAGCAGCCGAAAAACCCGCACTGAAGCTTTCTTT. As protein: CASSRKTRTEAFF.

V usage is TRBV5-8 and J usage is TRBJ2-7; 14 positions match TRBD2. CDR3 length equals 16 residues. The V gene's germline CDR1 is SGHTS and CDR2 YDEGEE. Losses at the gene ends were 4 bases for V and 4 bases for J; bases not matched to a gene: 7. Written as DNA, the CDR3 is TGTGCCAGCAGCGCCCGACTAGCGGGGGGGGGATACGAGCAGTACTTC. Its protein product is CASSARLAGGGYEQYF.

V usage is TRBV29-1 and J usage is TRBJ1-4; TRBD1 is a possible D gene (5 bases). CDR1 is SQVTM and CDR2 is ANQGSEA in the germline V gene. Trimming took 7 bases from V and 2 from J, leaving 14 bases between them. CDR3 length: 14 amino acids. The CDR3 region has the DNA TGCAGCGCCACAGAAGGGACGACTAATGAAAAACTGTTTTTT. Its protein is CSATEGTTNEKLFF.